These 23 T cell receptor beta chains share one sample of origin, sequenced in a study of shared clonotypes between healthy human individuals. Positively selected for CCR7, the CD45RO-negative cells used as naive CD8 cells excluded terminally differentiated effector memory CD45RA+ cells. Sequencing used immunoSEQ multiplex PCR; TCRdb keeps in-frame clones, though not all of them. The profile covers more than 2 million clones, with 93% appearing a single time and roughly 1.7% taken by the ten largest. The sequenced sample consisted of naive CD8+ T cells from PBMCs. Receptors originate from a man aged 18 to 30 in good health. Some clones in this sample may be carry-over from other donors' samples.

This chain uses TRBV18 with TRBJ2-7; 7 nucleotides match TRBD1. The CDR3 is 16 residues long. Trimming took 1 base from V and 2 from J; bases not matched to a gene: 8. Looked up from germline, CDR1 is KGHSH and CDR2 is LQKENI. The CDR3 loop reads CASSPQDRRGTYEQYF. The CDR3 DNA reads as TGTGCCAGCTCACCACAGGACCGCAGGGGGACCTACGAGCAGTACTTC.

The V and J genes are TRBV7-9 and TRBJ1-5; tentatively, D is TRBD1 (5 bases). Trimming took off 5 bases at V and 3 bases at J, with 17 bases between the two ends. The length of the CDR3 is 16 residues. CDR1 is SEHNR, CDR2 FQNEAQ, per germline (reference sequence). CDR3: CASSHSSGKVNQPQHF. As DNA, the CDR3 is TGTGCCAGCAGCCATAGTTCAGGGAAGGTCAATCAGCCCCAGCATTTT.

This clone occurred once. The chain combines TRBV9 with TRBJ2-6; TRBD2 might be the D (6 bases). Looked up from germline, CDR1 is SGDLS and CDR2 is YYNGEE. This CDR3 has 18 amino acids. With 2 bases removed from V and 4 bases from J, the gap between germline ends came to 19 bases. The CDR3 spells CASSVGGAAAGGANVLTF. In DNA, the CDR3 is TGTGCCAGCAGCGTGGGGGGTGCGGCCGCGGGAGGGGCCAACGTCCTGACTTTC.

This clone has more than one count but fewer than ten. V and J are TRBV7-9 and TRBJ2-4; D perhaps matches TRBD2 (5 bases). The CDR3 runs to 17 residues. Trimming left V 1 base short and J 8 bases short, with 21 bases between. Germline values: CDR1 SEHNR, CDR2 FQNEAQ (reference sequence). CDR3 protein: CASSLGRRVRDTDIQYF. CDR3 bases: TGTGCCAGCAGCTTAGGGAGGCGGGTCCGGGATACGGACATTCAGTACTTC.

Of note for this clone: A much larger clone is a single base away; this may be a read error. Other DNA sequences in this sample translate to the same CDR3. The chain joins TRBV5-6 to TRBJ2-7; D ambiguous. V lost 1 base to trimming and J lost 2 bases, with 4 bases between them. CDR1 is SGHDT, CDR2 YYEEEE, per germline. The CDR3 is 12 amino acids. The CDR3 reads CASSLRAYEQYF. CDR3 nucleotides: TGTGCCAGCAGCTTGAGGGCCTACGAGCAGTACTTC.

Written as DNA, the CDR3 is TGTGCCAGCAGCCCCAGGTTTATCGATGGCTACACCTTC. Protein: CASSPRFIDGYTF. The chain joins TRBV21-1 to TRBJ1-2; the table calls TRBD1, which could not be checked here. TRBV21-1 is a recognized pseudogene. The CDR3 runs to 13 residues.

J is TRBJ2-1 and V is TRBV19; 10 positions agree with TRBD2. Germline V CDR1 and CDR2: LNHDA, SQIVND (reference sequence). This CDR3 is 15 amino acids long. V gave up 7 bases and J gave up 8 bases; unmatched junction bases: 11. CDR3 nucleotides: TGTGCCAGTACTGCGGCTAGCGGGAGTATGGATGAGCAGTTCTTC. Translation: CASTAASGSMDEQFF.

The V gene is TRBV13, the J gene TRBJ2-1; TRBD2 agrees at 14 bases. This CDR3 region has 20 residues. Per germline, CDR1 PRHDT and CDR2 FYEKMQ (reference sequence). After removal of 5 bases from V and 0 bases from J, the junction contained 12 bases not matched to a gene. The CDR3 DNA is TGTGCCAGCAGCAACCGGGCGGGACTAGCGGGAGAGGACTCCTACAATGAGCAGTTCTTC. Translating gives CASSNRAGLAGEDSYNEQFF.

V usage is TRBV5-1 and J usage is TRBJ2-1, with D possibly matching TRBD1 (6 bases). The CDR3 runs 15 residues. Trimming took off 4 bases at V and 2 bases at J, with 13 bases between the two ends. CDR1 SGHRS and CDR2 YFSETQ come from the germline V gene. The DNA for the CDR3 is TGCGCCAGCAGCCCCGGTGCAGGGGCCTACAATGAGCAGTTCTTC. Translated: CASSPGAGAYNEQFF.

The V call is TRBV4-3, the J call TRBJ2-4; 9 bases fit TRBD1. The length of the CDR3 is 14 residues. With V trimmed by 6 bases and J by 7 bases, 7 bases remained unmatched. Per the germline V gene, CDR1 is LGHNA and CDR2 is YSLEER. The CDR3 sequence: CASSHMTGGNIQYF. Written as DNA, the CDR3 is TGCGCCAGCAGTCATATGACAGGGGGGAACATTCAGTACTTC.

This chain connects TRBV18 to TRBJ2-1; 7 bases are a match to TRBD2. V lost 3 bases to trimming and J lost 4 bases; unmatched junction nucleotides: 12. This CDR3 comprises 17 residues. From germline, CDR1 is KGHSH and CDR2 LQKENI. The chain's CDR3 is CASSPPLWLADYNEQFF. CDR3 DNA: TGTGCCAGCTCACCTCCATTATGGCTAGCGGATTACAATGAGCAGTTCTTC.

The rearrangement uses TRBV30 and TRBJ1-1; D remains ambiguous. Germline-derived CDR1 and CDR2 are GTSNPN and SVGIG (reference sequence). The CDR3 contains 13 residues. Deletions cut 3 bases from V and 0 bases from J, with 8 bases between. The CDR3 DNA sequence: TGTGCCTGGAGCATAGGGATGAACACTGAAGCTTTCTTT. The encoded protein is CAWSIGMNTEAFF.

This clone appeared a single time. In DNA form, the CDR3 reads TGTGCCAGCAGCTTGGTATCTTATTACGAGCAGTACTTC. It is translated as CASSLVSYYEQYF. The rearrangement joins TRBV5-6 to TRBJ2-7; D not certain. Germline CDR1 is SGHDT and CDR2 is YYEEEE. The V end lost 0 bases, the J end lost 4 bases, and 8 bases lay between the germline ends. The CDR3 length is 13 residues.

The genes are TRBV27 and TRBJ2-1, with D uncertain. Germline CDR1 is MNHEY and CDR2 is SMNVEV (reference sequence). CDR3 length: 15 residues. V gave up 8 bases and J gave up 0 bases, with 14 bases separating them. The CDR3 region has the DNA TGTGCCAGCTCCGGGTTGGGGATCTCCTACAATGAGCAGTTCTTC. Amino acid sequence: CASSGLGISYNEQFF.

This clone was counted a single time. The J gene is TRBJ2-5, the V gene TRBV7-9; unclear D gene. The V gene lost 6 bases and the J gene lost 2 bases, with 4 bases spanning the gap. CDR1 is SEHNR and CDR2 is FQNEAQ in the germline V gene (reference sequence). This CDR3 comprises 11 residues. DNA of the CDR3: TGTGCCAGCAGAACACAAGAGACCCAGTACTTC. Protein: CASRTQETQYF.

CDR3 nucleotides: TGTGCCATCCTCGGGGCCTTGAACACTGAAGCTTTCTTT. It encodes CAILGALNTEAFF. The rearrangement uses TRBV2 and TRBJ1-1, with a possible D match to TRBD1 (5 bases). Trimming shortened V by 10 bases and J by 0 bases, and 12 bases separated the two germline ends. The CDR3 covers 13 residues. CDR1 and CDR2 from the germline V gene are SNHLY and FYNNEI.

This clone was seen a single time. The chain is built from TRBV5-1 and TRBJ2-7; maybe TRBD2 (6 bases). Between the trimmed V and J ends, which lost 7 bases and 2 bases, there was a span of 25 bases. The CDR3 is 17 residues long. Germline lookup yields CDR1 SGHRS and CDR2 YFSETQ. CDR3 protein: CASYGRSTEGGPYEQYF. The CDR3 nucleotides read TGCGCCAGCTACGGCCGGAGTACGGAGGGTGGGCCCTACGAGCAGTACTTC.

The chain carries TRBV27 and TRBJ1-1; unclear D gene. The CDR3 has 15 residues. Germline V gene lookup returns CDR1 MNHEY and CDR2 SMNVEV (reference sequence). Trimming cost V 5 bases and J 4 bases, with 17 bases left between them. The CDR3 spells CASSPLAGSGTEAFF. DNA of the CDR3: TGTGCCAGCAGTCCCCTCGCGGGGAGCGGCACTGAAGCTTTCTTT.

The CDR3 bases are TGCAGCGTTTCGACAGTCACTGAAGCTTTCTTT. It encodes CSVSTVTEAFF. The chain combines TRBV29-1 with TRBJ1-1; D perhaps matches TRBD1 (5 bases). Germline loops: CDR1 SQVTM, CDR2 ANQGSEA. Trimming removed 5 bases from V and 4 bases from J, with 8 bases in between. The CDR3 runs to 11 residues.

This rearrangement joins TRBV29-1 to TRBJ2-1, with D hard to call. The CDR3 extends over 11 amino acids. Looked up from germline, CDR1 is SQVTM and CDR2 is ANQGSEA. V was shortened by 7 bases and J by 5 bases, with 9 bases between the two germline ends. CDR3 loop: CSAFINNEQFF. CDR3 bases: TGCAGCGCGTTCATAAACAATGAGCAGTTCTTC.

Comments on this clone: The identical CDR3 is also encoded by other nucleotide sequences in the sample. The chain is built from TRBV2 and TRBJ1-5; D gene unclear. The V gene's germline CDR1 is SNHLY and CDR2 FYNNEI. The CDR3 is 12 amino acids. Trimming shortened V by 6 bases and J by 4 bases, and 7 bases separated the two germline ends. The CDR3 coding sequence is TGTGCCAGCAGGTCCGGGAATCAGCCCCAGCATTTT. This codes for CASRSGNQPQHF.

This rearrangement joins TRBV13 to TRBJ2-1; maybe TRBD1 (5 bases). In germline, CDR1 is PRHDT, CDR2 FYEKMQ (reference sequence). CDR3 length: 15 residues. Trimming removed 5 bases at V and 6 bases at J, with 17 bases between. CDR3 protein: CASSPPSAQGNEQFF. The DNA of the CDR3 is TGTGCCAGCAGCCCTCCCAGCGCCCAGGGCAATGAGCAGTTCTTC.

The DNA for the CDR3 is TGTGCCAGCAAGTATTACGCTAGCGGGGGGGACAATGAGCAGTTCTTC. Translated, it gives CASKYYASGGDNEQFF. The chain employs TRBV6-9 and TRBJ2-1; 12 bases agree with TRBD2. The CDR3 runs 16 residues. The germline V gene has CDR1 MNHGY and CDR2 SVAAGI. V lost 7 bases, J lost 5 bases, and 9 bases stayed unmatched.